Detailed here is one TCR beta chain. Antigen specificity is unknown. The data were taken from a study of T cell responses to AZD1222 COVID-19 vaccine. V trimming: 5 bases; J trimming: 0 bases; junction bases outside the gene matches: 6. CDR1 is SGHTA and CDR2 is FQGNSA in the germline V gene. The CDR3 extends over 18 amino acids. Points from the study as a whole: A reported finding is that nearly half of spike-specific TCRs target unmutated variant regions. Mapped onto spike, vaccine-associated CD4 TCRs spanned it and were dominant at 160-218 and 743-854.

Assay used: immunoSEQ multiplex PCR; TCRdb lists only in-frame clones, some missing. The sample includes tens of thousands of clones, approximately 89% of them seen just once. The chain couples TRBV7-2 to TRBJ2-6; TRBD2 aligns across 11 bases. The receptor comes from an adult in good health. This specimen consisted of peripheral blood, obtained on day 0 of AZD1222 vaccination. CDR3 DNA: TGTGCCAGCAGCCTTTATAGCGGGGGGGCCTCTGGGGCCAACGTCCTGACTTTC. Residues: CASSLYSGGASGANVLTF. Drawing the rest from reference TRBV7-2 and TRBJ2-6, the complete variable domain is GAGVSQSPSNKVTEKGKDVELRCDPISGHTALYWYRQSLGQGLEFLIYFQGNSAPDKSGLPSDRFSAERTGGSVSTLTIQRTQQEDSAVYLCASSLYSGGASGANVLTFGAGSRLTVL.